Following are 29 T cell receptor beta chains from one sample sequenced in a study of blood T cell repertoires in COVID-19. Data came from immunoSEQ multiplex PCR; TCRdb stores just in-frame clones and leaves some out. The sample holds some 87,000 clones, approximately 84% seen once. Sequencing used peripheral blood. Source of these receptors: a man of 80 years or more with active or convalescent COVID-19.

The chain recombines TRBV6-5 with TRBJ1-6; D uncertain. V was shortened by 7 bases and J by 7 bases, with 17 bases between the two germline ends. CDR1 MNHEY and CDR2 SVGAGI come from the germline V gene. This CDR3 is 15 amino acids long. CDR3 in amino acids: CASNNRREGNSPLHF. The CDR3, as DNA: TGTGCCAGCAACAATCGACGTGAGGGCAATTCACCCCTCCACTTT.

The rearrangement joins TRBV5-4 to TRBJ1-3; 10 nucleotides align to TRBD1. Germline V gene sequence: CDR1 SGHNT, CDR2 YYREEE (reference sequence). V was pared by 3 bases and J by 2 bases, with 11 bases of the junction left unmatched. This CDR3 has 18 amino acids. The CDR3 sequence is CASSSGTGVPRAGNTIYF. CDR3 coding DNA: TGTGCCAGCAGCTCCGGGACAGGGGTCCCTCGGGCTGGAAACACCATATATTTT.

This chain connects TRBV13 to TRBJ2-5; possibly TRBD1 for D (6 bases). V lost 5 bases to trimming and J lost 0 bases, with 19 bases between them. Germline CDR1 is PRHDT and CDR2 is FYEKMQ (reference sequence). CDR3 size: 17 residues. DNA of the CDR3: TGTGCCAGCAGCCCCTCCCGCCCCTACAGGGACCAAGAGACCCAGTACTTC. Its protein is CASSPSRPYRDQETQYF.

The rearrangement uses TRBV3-1 (or the pseudogene TRBV3-2) and TRBJ1-2; D unclear. This CDR3 has 16 residues. Germline V gene lookup returns CDR1 LGHDT and CDR2 YNNKEL (reference sequence). V lost 0 bases, J lost 0 bases, and 11 bases lay in between. DNA of the CDR3: TGTGCCAGCAGCCAAGACAGGCAGCTCGCTAACTATGGCTACACCTTC. Translating gives CASSQDRQLANYGYTF.

J is TRBJ1-2 and V is TRBV3-1 (or the pseudogene TRBV3-2); maybe TRBD1 (6 bases). V lost 4 bases and J 5 bases, leaving 17 bases between the germline ends. From germline, CDR1 is LGHDT and CDR2 YNNKEL (reference sequence). CDR3 size: 15 residues. The CDR3 is CASSRRGTAAYGYTF. The CDR3 DNA reads TGTGCCAGCAGCCGTAGGGGGACGGCCGCTTATGGCTACACCTTC.

The V call is TRBV7-2, the J call TRBJ2-3, with TRBD2 identical over 11 bases. V was pared by 6 bases and J by 0 bases, with 11 bases of the junction left unmatched. This CDR3 has 18 amino acids. Germline V CDR1 and CDR2: SGHTA, FQGNSA. The CDR3 nucleotides read TGTGCCAGCAGGACCACTAGCGGGGGAGGCCTTAGCACAGATACGCAGTATTTT. This gives the protein CASRTTSGGGLSTDTQYF.

This chain connects TRBV29-1 to TRBJ2-7, with 9 bases aligning to TRBD1. This CDR3 has 13 amino acids. After removal of 4 bases from V and 5 bases from J, the junction contained 6 bases not matched to a gene. Germline loops: CDR1 SQVTM, CDR2 ANQGSEA. The CDR3, as DNA: TGCAGCGTTGTGGGGACAGGGCTACACGAGCAGTACTTC. It encodes CSVVGTGLHEQYF.

The chain employs TRBV6-2 or TRBV6-3 and TRBJ2-5, with D maybe TRBD2 (5 bases). The CDR3 is 13 amino acids. Germline V CDR1 and CDR2: MNHEY, SVGEGT. Trimming removed 6 bases from V and 4 bases from J, with 12 bases in between. The CDR3 protein is CASSLLVPETQYF. In DNA, the CDR3 is TGTGCCAGCAGCCTACTAGTCCCAGAGACCCAGTACTTC.

This clone has more than one count but fewer than ten. The rearrangement links TRBV7-2 to TRBJ2-3; 12 bases map to TRBD2. In germline, CDR1 is SGHTA, CDR2 FQGNSA. The CDR3 consists of 17 residues. J was trimmed by 3 bases and V by 4 bases; bases with no gene match: 8. CDR3 DNA sequence: TGTGCCAGCAGCTCCCCTAGCGGGGGGGCTAGGACAGATACGCAGTATTTT. Translated, it gives CASSSPSGGARTDTQYF.

The CDR3 loop is CASSQDATGHGYTF. CDR3 DNA sequence: TGTGCCAGCAGCCAAGATGCGACAGGTCATGGCTACACCTTC. The chain uses TRBV3-1 (or the pseudogene TRBV3-2) and TRBJ1-2; maybe TRBD1 (6 bases). The V end was cut by 0 bases, the J end by 6 bases, with 11 bases between. There are 14 residues in the CDR3. Germline lookup yields CDR1 LGHDT and CDR2 YNNKEL (reference sequence).

The CDR3 nucleotides are TGTGCCAGCAGCTGGGGCCGGAACACTGAAGCTTTCTTT. It is translated as CASSWGRNTEAFF. The chain recombines TRBV7-3 with TRBJ1-1, with D possibly being TRBD1 (5 bases). V was clipped by 4 bases and J by 1 base, with 7 bases between them. CDR1 is SGHTA and CDR2 is FQGTGA in the germline V gene. This CDR3 contains 13 residues. The full variable domain, rest sourced from reference TRBV7-3 and TRBJ1-1, is GAGVSQTPSNKVTEKGKYVELRCDPISGHTALYWYRQSLGQGPEFLIYFQGTGAADDSGLPNDRFFAVRPEGSVSTLKIQRTERGDSAVYLCASSWGRNTEAFFGQGTRLTVV.

This sequence joins TRBV6-5 and TRBJ1-2; no clear D gene. The ends were cut back, 0 bases at V and 0 bases at J, with 8 bases in the middle. The germline gives CDR1 MNHEY, CDR2 SVGAGI. There are 15 residues in the CDR3. CDR3 sequence: CASSYSPGSNYGYTF. The CDR3 DNA reads TGTGCCAGCAGTTACTCGCCAGGATCTAACTATGGCTACACCTTC.

The chain joins TRBV18 to TRBJ1-4; D is unclear. V gave up 6 bases and J gave up 3 bases, with 14 bases separating them. This CDR3 has 15 amino acids. Germline lookup yields CDR1 KGHSH and CDR2 LQKENI. The CDR3 DNA sequence: TGTGCCAGCTCCCTAAACCCTGCGGCTAATGAAAAACTGTTTTTT. Protein sequence: CASSLNPAANEKLFF. The whole variable domain, remainder taken from reference TRBV18 and TRBJ1-4, is NAGVMQNPRHLVRRRGQEARLRCSPMKGHSHVYWYRQLPEEGLKFMVYLQKENIIDESGMPKERFSAEFPKEGPSILRIQQVVRGDSAAYFCASSLNPAANEKLFFGSGTQLSVL.

This clone was recorded a few times. This chain joins TRBV28 and TRBJ2-4; TRBD2 matches 7 bases. The CDR3 totals 14 residues. Trimming removed 10 bases from V and 3 bases from J; junction bases left unmatched: 9. Per germline, CDR1 MDHEN and CDR2 SYDVKM. CDR3 in DNA: TGTGCCACCGGGGAGGGTCGAAACAAAAACATTCAGTACTTC. Residues: CATGEGRNKNIQYF.

CDR3 coding DNA: TGTGCCAGCAGTACGCAAGGGGGCGGTGGCTACACCTTC. This encodes CASSTQGGGGYTF. V is TRBV6-6 and J is TRBJ1-2, with 7 bases fitting TRBD1. V lost 5 bases to trimming and J lost 7 bases; unmatched junction nucleotides: 7. Germline values: CDR1 MNHNY, CDR2 SVGAGI (reference sequence). The CDR3 is 13 residues long.

This clone came up once. The chain uses TRBV7-2 and TRBJ2-3, with 9 bases identical to TRBD2. Germline CDR1 is SGHTA and CDR2 is FQGNSA. There are 14 residues in the CDR3. Losses at the gene ends were 6 bases for V and 6 bases for J; bases not matched to a gene: 7. The CDR3 DNA is TGTGCCAGCAGTCTAGCGGGGTCACGGGATACGCAGTATTTT. Translating gives CASSLAGSRDTQYF.

The chain combines TRBV28 with TRBJ2-7; 7 bases are a match to TRBD1. The CDR3 sequence is 13 residues long. With V trimmed by 5 bases and J by 5 bases, 6 bases remained unmatched. Germline values: CDR1 MDHEN, CDR2 SYDVKM. This CDR3 reads CASSPTGFNEQYF. In DNA, the CDR3 is TGTGCCAGCAGTCCGACAGGGTTCAACGAGCAGTACTTC.

This sequence joins TRBV7-9 and TRBJ1-4; D is unclear. The ends were cut back, 4 bases at V and 8 bases at J, with 14 bases in the middle. Germline V gives CDR1 SEHNR, CDR2 FQNEAQ (reference sequence). The CDR3 is 14 amino acids. The CDR3 reads CASSSLGVREKLFF. DNA for the CDR3: TGTGCCAGCAGCTCGCTCGGGGTACGGGAAAAACTGTTTTTT. Full variable domain (remainder filled in from reference TRBV7-9 and TRBJ1-4): DTGVSQNPRHKITKRGQNVTFRCDPISEHNRLYWYRQTLGQGPEFLTYFQNEAQLEKSRLLSDRFSAERPKGSFSTLEIQRTEQGDSAMYLCASSSLGVREKLFFGSGTQLSVL.

This clone has just a few counts. This chain joins TRBV9 and TRBJ2-1; 9 bases are shared with TRBD2. Germline CDR1 is SGDLS and CDR2 is YYNGEE. The CDR3 length is 16 residues. With V trimmed by 3 bases and J by 3 bases, 7 bases remained unmatched. CDR3 region: CASSAIAGDLYNEQFF. CDR3 DNA sequence: TGTGCCAGCAGCGCCATAGCGGGGGACCTCTACAATGAGCAGTTCTTC.

This clone was detected a few times. The genes are TRBV11-1 and TRBJ1-1; D gene unclear. V lost 5 bases, J lost 6 bases, and 16 bases lay in between. CDR3 length: 14 amino acids. Germline lookup yields CDR1 SGHAT and CDR2 FQDESV (reference sequence). In nucleotides, the CDR3 is TGTGCCAGCAGCCGTAACCAACGACTACCTGAAGCTTTCTTT. This gives the protein CASSRNQRLPEAFF.

The V and J genes are TRBV24-1 and TRBJ2-1, with TRBD2 identical over 8 bases. CDR3 size: 19 residues. The V and J ends lost 2 bases and 1 base, in that order; junction bases with no gene match: 12. The germline gives CDR1 KGHDR, CDR2 SFDVKD. The CDR3: CATSDSPRGRGGSYNEQFF. CDR3 bases: TGTGCCACCAGTGATTCCCCGAGGGGACGGGGGGGATCCTACAATGAGCAGTTCTTC.

This rearrangement joins TRBV5-6 to TRBJ2-1, with 7 bases matching TRBD2. Germline trimming cut 0 bases from V and 7 bases from J; bases unmatched to any gene: 4. This CDR3 is 14 amino acids long. The germline V gene has CDR1 SGHDT and CDR2 YYEEEE. CDR3 residues: CASSLVSGGNEQFF. The DNA of the CDR3 is TGTGCCAGCAGCTTGGTGTCCGGGGGGAATGAGCAGTTCTTC.

The chain links TRBV2 to TRBJ2-5, with a weak D call TRBD2 (5 bases). The CDR3 is 11 amino acids. CDR1 is SNHLY, CDR2 FYNNEI, per germline. The V end was cut by 3 bases, the J end by 14 bases, with 13 bases between. The CDR3 loop reads CASSEVTRPYF. CDR3 bases: TGTGCCAGCAGTGAGGTAACTAGGCCATACTTC.

This chain joins TRBV5-1 and TRBJ1-2; 10 nucleotides align to TRBD1. CDR1 and CDR2 (germline): SGHRS, YFSETQ. J gave up 3 bases and V 7 bases, and 3 bases lay outside the gene matches. The length of the CDR3 is 13 residues. The CDR3: CASQTGGDYGYTF. The CDR3 DNA is TGCGCCAGCCAGACAGGGGGCGACTATGGCTACACCTTC.

This chain links TRBV7-6 with TRBJ2-1; D possibly corresponds to TRBD2 (5 bases). CDR3 length: 18 amino acids. Germline lookup yields CDR1 SGHVS and CDR2 FNYEAQ. V lost 2 bases and J 2 bases, leaving 19 bases between the germline ends. CDR3 nucleotides: TGTGCCAGCAGCTTATGGGTTTCGGGCGGACTGGCCTACAATGAGCAGTTCTTC. Encoded protein: CASSLWVSGGLAYNEQFF.

The genes are TRBV5-1 and TRBJ1-2, with D maybe TRBD1 (6 bases). The V end was cut by 7 bases, the J end by 3 bases, with 10 bases between. The CDR3 extends over 12 amino acids. Germline V gene lookup returns CDR1 SGHRS and CDR2 YFSETQ. The CDR3 DNA reads as TGCGCCAGCGCACAGGGCGACTATGGCTACACCTTC. This codes for CASAQGDYGYTF.

The rearrangement joins TRBV5-1 to TRBJ2-7; TRBD2 agrees at 7 bases. From germline, CDR1 is SGHRS and CDR2 YFSETQ. Losses at the gene ends were 3 bases for V and 5 bases for J; bases not matched to a gene: 8. The CDR3 length is 14 residues. CDR3 sequence: CASSWGGAGHEQYF. As DNA, the CDR3 is TGCGCCAGCAGCTGGGGGGGTGCGGGTCACGAGCAGTACTTC.

This clone was seen a single time. The V gene is TRBV27, the J gene TRBJ2-7; 7 bases agree with TRBD1. The CDR3 spans 15 residues. The germline CDR1 and CDR2 sequences are MNHEY and SMNVEV (reference sequence). Losses at the gene ends were 5 bases for V and 2 bases for J; bases not matched to a gene: 9. CDR3 DNA: TGTGCCAGCAGTACCTCTAGACAGGGAACCTACGAGCAGTACTTC. Translated: CASSTSRQGTYEQYF.

The V gene is TRBV5-1, the J gene TRBJ2-5; D is perhaps TRBD2 (5 bases). The CDR3 has 17 amino acids. Germline loops: CDR1 SGHRS, CDR2 YFSETQ. Trimming removed 0 bases at V and 2 bases at J, with 17 bases between. CDR3 loop: CASSLGARLRGQETQYF. CDR3 sequence (DNA): TGCGCCAGCAGCTTGGGGGCCCGCCTCCGGGGACAAGAGACCCAGTACTTC.